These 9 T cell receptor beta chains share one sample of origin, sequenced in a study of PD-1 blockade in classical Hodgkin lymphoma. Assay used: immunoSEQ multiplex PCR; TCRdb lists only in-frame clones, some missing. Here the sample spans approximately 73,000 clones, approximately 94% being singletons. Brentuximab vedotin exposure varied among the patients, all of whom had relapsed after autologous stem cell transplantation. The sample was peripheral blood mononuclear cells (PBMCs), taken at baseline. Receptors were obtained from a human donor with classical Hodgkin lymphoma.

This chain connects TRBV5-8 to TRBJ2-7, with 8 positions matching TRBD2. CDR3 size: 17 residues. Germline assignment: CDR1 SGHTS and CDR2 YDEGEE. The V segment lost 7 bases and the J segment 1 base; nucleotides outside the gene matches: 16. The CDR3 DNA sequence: TGTGCCAGCGGCCTCTTCGGGGGGGCCAGTACATCCTACGAGCAGTACTTC. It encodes CASGLFGGASTSYEQYF.

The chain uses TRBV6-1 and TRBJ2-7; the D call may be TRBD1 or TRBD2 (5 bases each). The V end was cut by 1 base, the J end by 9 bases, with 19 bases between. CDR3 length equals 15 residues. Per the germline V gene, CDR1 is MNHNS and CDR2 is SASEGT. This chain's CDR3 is CASSEEGTGIYGQYF. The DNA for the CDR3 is TGTGCCAGCAGTGAAGAAGGGACGGGGATCTATGGGCAGTACTTC.

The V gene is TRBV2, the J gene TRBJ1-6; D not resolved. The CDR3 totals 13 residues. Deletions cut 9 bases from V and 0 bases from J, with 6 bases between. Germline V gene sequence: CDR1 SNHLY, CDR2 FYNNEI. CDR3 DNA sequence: TGTGCCAGAACTAGCTCCTATAATTCACCCCTCCACTTT. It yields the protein CARTSSYNSPLHF.

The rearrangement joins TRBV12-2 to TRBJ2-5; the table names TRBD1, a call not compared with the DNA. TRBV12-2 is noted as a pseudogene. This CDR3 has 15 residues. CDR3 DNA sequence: TGTGCAAGTCGCTTACGAAAGGGGGCCGAAGAGACCCAGTACTTC. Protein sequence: CASRLRKGAEETQYF.

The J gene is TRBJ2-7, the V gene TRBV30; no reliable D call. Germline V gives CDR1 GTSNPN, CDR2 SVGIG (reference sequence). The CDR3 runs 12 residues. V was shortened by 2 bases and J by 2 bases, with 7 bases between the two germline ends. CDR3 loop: CAWSKSTYEQYF. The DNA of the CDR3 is TGTGCCTGGAGTAAATCCACCTACGAGCAGTACTTC.

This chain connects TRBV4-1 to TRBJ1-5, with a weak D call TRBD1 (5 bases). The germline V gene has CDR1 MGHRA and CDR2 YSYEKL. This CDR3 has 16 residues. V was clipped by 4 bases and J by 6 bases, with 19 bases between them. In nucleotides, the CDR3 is TGCGCCAGCAGCCTAGGGCTTGGGGTAGGGGTTCAGCCCCAGCATTTT. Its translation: CASSLGLGVGVQPQHF.

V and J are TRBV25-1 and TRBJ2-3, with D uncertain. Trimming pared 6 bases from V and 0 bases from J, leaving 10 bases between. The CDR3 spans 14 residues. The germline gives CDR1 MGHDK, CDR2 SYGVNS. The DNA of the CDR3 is TGTGCCAGCAGGGCACAGTCTAGCACAGATACGCAGTATTTT. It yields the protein CASRAQSSTDTQYF.

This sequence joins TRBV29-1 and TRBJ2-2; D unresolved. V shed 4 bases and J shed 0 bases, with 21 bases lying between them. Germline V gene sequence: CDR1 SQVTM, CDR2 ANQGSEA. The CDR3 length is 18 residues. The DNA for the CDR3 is TGCAGCGTTGGGGCCCCAGATTTCGGGCTCACGAACACCGGGGAGCTGTTTTTT. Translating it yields CSVGAPDFGLTNTGELFF.

The CDR3 nucleotides read TGCGCCAGCAGCCTGACTAGACCGTACCAAGAGACCCAGTACTTC. Translation: CASSLTRPYQETQYF. The chain uses TRBV5-1 and TRBJ2-5; the D gene is possibly TRBD2 (6 bases). The V gene's germline CDR1 is SGHRS and CDR2 YFSETQ. This CDR3 spans 15 amino acids. V lost 4 bases to trimming and J lost 0 bases, with 13 bases between them. The full variable domain, rest sourced from reference TRBV5-1 and TRBJ2-5, is KAGVTQTPRYLIKTRGQQVTLSCSPISGHRSVSWYQQTPGQGLQFLFEYFSETQRNKGNFPGRFSGRQFSNSRSEMNVSTLELGDSALYLCASSLTRPYQETQYFGPGTRLLVL.